The 8 T cell receptor beta chains below were found in one sample sequenced in a study of blood T cell repertoires in COVID-19 (dated by TCRdb to 2020 to 2021). Preparation of the library involved the immunoSEQ multiplex PCR assay. TCRdb re-hosts the immuneACCESS table, in-frame sequences only. Its copies lack some clones; in the studies checked, an unresolved V gene accounts for under half of them, and the cause for the rest is not known. In this sample the table shows 16,000 or so clones, about 89% of which occur a single time. Together, the top ten hold approximately 10% of the sample. The sequenced sample was peripheral blood. These receptor sequences come from a man of 80 years or more with acute or convalescent COVID-19.

The chain recombines TRBV19 with TRBJ1-4; D is uncertain. The CDR3 extends over 12 amino acids. Germline CDR1 is LNHDA and CDR2 is SQIVND (reference sequence). Trimming removed 0 bases from V and 12 bases from J, with 8 bases in between. CDR3 bases: TGTGCCAGTAGTATAGATTGGGGAGAACTGTTTTTT. Protein product: CASSIDWGELFF.

The chain carries TRBV3-1 (or the pseudogene TRBV3-2) and TRBJ2-7; 8 bases fit TRBD1. The CDR3 length is 16 residues. J lost 4 bases, V lost 0 bases, and 8 bases had no gene match. The germline V gene has CDR1 LGHDT and CDR2 YNNKEL (reference sequence). CDR3 DNA: TGTGCCAGCAGCCAAGAAGGCAGGGGGCACTTGTACGAGCAGTACTTC. It translates to CASSQEGRGHLYEQYF.

V is TRBV30 and J is TRBJ1-2, with D unclear. V was clipped by 4 bases and J by 5 bases, with 11 bases between them. The germline V gene encodes CDR1 GTSNPN and CDR2 SVGIG (reference sequence). This CDR3 has 12 residues. As DNA, the CDR3 is TGTGCCTGGACCACGGCGGGTTATGGCTACACCTTC. This translates into CAWTTAGYGYTF.

The chain recombines TRBV5-1 with TRBJ2-5; TRBD1 matches at 7 bases. The germline CDR1 and CDR2 sequences are SGHRS and YFSETQ. The length of the CDR3 is 14 residues. The trim removed 6 bases at V and 2 bases at J, leaving 7 bases unmatched. The CDR3 DNA follows: TGCGCCAGCACTACAGGGGTAGGGCAAGAGACCCAGTACTTC. Translating it yields CASTTGVGQETQYF. Full variable domain (missing parts from reference TRBV5-1 and TRBJ2-5): KAGVTQTPRYLIKTRGQQVTLSCSPISGHRSVSWYQQTPGQGLQFLFEYFSETQRNKGNFPGRFSGRQFSNSRSEMNVSTLELGDSALYLCASTTGVGQETQYFGPGTRLLVL.

J is TRBJ2-2 and V is TRBV7-2, with D uncertain. V was trimmed by 2 bases and J by 2 bases, leaving 12 bases between them. Germline-derived CDR1 and CDR2 are SGHTA and FQGNSA. The CDR3 loop spans 16 amino acids. The CDR3 DNA is TGTGCCAGCAGCTTAACTCGGGTTACTAACACCGGGGAGCTGTTTTTT. It translates to CASSLTRVTNTGELFF.

This clone has only a few counts. CDR3 nucleotides: TGTGCCAGCGTAGGGGACAGATATAATTCACCCCTCCACTTT. It codes for CASVGDRYNSPLHF. The chain carries TRBV2 and TRBJ1-6, with 7 positions matching TRBD1. V trimming: 8 bases; J trimming: 4 bases; junction bases outside the gene matches: 5. Germline V gene data show CDR1 as SNHLY and CDR2 as FYNNEI. CDR3 length equals 14 residues.

The chain links TRBV24-1 to TRBJ1-5; maybe TRBD1 (6 bases). The CDR3 runs 16 residues. V was pared by 2 bases and J by 5 bases, with 15 bases between. Germline loops: CDR1 KGHDR, CDR2 SFDVKD. The CDR3 reads CATSDSTQGWDQPQHF. The CDR3 nucleotides read TGTGCCACCAGTGATTCAACACAGGGATGGGATCAGCCCCAGCATTTT.

The J gene is TRBJ1-1, the V gene TRBV30; D ambiguous. V lost 3 bases, J lost 1 base, and 12 bases lay in between. Germline V gene lookup returns CDR1 GTSNPN and CDR2 SVGIG (reference sequence). The CDR3 covers 14 residues. The CDR3 DNA sequence: TGTGCCTGGAGCCTTTTGGCAGGGAACACTGAAGCTTTCTTT. Its translation is CAWSLLAGNTEAFF.